One sample yielded the 2 T cell receptor beta chains listed below, sequenced in a study of T cell responses to AZD1222 COVID-19 vaccine. The data were produced by immunoSEQ multiplex PCR, yet TCRdb's version contains in-frame clones alone and is incomplete. The sample contains about 97,000 clones, 70% to 90% of which appear only once. The material sequenced was peripheral blood, taken on day 0 of AZD1222 vaccination. The source is an adult in good health.

The sample holds one count of this clone. The CDR3 coding sequence is TGTGCCAGCAGTGTCCGGGCAATAACTGAAGCTTTCTTT. Translating it yields CASSVRAITEAFF. V gene TRBV2 combines with J gene TRBJ1-1; D call uncertain. V lost 4 bases, J lost 5 bases, and 11 bases lay in between. CDR1 SNHLY and CDR2 FYNNEI come from the germline V gene. This CDR3 has 13 amino acids.

This chain joins TRBV23-1 and TRBJ1-2; D gene ambiguous. TRBV23-1 is an ORF for which the function is uncertain. The CDR3 has 15 amino acids. Trimming shortened V by 0 bases and J by 4 bases, and 12 bases separated the two germline ends. In DNA form, the CDR3 reads TGCGCCAGCAGTCAATCGTTAGGGCCCAGCTATGGCTACACCTTC. As protein: CASSQSLGPSYGYTF.